A selection of T cell receptor beta chains follows, all from one sample in a study of cytomegalovirus exposure and HLA in healthy donors. The repertoire was sequenced with immunoSEQ multiplex PCR; TCRdb's copy has only in-frame clones and lacks some. The top ten hold 7.3% of the sample, which has 100,000 to 150,000 clones, roughly 72% seen once. The sample consisted of PBMCs. These receptors all stem from a male donor in good health and CMV-seronegative. Each CDR3 is given with its conserved first and last residue. The order of the fields is clone size, D gene, V gene, J gene, CDR3 protein, CDR3 DNA. The D gene is left open where the match is weak. Clone size is shown for a subset of rows, as once, few, many or a class of expanded clone.

NA	NA	TRBV7-2	TRBJ1-5	CASSPRQDNQPQHF	TGTGCCAGCAGCCCCCGACAGGATAATCAGCCCCAGCATTTT
NA	TRBD1	TRBV28	TRBJ2-1	CASSLRIGTGVYNEQFF	TGTGCCAGCAGTTTGCGTATTGGGACAGGGGTCTACAATGAGCAGTTCTTC
NA	NA	TRBV9	TRBJ2-3	CASSPLDAAYTDTQYF	TGTGCCAGCAGCCCCCTAGATGCGGCCTATACAGATACGCAGTATTTT
few	NA	TRBV5-1	TRBJ1-1	CASSLKSAVNTEAFF	TGCGCCAGCAGCCTGAAGTCGGCGGTTAACACTGAAGCTTTCTTT
NA	NA	TRBV5-4	TRBJ2-2	CASSRKTGPIGELFF	TGTGCCAGCAGTCGTAAAACGGGTCCCATCGGGGAGCTGTTTTTT
few	TRBD2	TRBV10-3	TRBJ2-1	CAISEPISGGGSYNEQFF	TGTGCCATCAGCGAGCCAATTAGCGGGGGCGGGTCCTACAATGAGCAGTTCTTC
NA	NA	TRBV5-4	TRBJ1-1	CASRPQGGNTEAFF	TGTGCCAGCAGACCCCAGGGCGGGAACACTGAAGCTTTCTTT
NA	NA	TRBV6-5	TRBJ1-5	CASSSPGLNQPQHF	TGTGCCAGCAGTTCCCCGGGACTCAATCAGCCCCAGCATTTT
NA	TRBD2	TRBV6-1	TRBJ2-5	CASSGTSGRLETQYF	TGTGCCAGCAGCGGGACTAGCGGGAGACTGGAGACCCAGTACTTC
NA	TRBD1	TRBV19	TRBJ1-2	CASSKKQGIWGYTF	TGTGCCAGTAGTAAGAAACAGGGGATCTGGGGCTACACCTTC
NA	TRBD1	TRBV27	TRBJ1-2	CASSPGQGEWGYTF	TGTGCCAGCAGTCCTGGACAGGGAGAGTGGGGCTACACCTTC
NA	TRBD1	TRBV5-1	TRBJ2-5	CASSYGQGAQETQYF	TGCGCCAGCAGCTACGGACAGGGAGCCCAAGAGACCCAGTACTTC
NA	NA	TRBV27	TRBJ2-7	CASRITPGQPLYEQYF	TGTGCCAGCAGGATTACCCCCGGACAGCCACTCTACGAGCAGTACTTC
NA	TRBD1	TRBV5-6	TRBJ2-5	CASSYGTGTRNGETQYF	TGTGCCAGCAGCTATGGGACAGGGACTCGAAACGGAGAGACCCAGTACTTC